The next 10 T cell receptor beta chains were all read from a single sample in a study of T cells in tumors after PD-1 blockade. Profiling relied on immunoSEQ multiplex PCR, and the TCRdb table lists in-frame clones only, not all of them. This table holds around 35,000 clones, 70% to 75% found once. The sample was PBMCs, taken after anti-PD-1 treatment. These receptors came from a human donor with basal cell carcinoma.

The genes are TRBV5-1 and TRBJ2-1; TRBD1 agrees at 7 bases. The CDR3 totals 15 residues. In germline, CDR1 is SGHRS, CDR2 YFSETQ. Trimming took 0 bases from V and 4 from J; bases not matched to a gene: 4. CDR3 nucleotides: TGCGCCAGCAGCTTGGCCCCGACAGGGTACAATGAGCAGTTCTTC. Its protein is CASSLAPTGYNEQFF.

This chain joins TRBV24-1 and TRBJ2-5; the D call may be TRBD1 or TRBD2 (5 bases each). The CDR3 spans 14 residues. CDR1 is KGHDR, CDR2 SFDVKD, per germline. Trimming left V 4 bases short and J 5 bases short, with 13 bases between. In DNA, the CDR3 is TGTGCCACCAGTGAAGCCGGGACGCGGGAGACCCAGTACTTC. Its protein is CATSEAGTRETQYF.

The chain links TRBV7-6 to TRBJ1-3, with D possibly TRBD1 on 6 matching bases. The V and J ends lost 5 bases and 3 bases respectively, with 17 bases between them. The germline V gene encodes CDR1 SGHVS and CDR2 FNYEAQ. The CDR3 loop spans 16 amino acids. The CDR3 here is CASSPGGRAHGNTIYF. In DNA, the CDR3 is TGTGCCAGCAGCCCCGGGGGCAGGGCCCATGGAAACACCATATATTTT.

The V call is TRBV13, the J call TRBJ2-7; D is undetermined. Germline CDR1 is PRHDT and CDR2 is FYEKMQ (reference sequence). This CDR3 is built from 13 residues. V was clipped by 2 bases and J by 6 bases, with 11 bases between them. The CDR3 is CASSLSATPEQYF. The CDR3, as DNA: TGTGCCAGCAGCTTAAGTGCCACCCCCGAGCAGTACTTC.

The rearrangement links TRBV14 to TRBJ2-5; possibly TRBD1 for D (6 bases). Trimming shortened V by 3 bases and J by 1 base, and 9 bases separated the two germline ends. The CDR3 loop spans 14 amino acids. Germline V CDR1 and CDR2: SGHDN, FVKESK. CDR3 DNA sequence: TGTGCCAGCAGCCAGAACAGGGCCCAAGAGACCCAGTACTTC. Amino acids: CASSQNRAQETQYF.

The rearrangement uses TRBV29-1 and TRBJ2-5, with no clear D. The germline gives CDR1 SQVTM, CDR2 ANQGSEA. V lost 4 bases and J 5 bases, leaving 8 bases between the germline ends. This CDR3 is 11 amino acids long. The CDR3 sequence is CSVGVQETQYF. The CDR3 DNA sequence: TGCAGCGTTGGGGTCCAGGAGACCCAGTACTTC.

The rearrangement links TRBV12-3 or TRBV12-4 to TRBJ2-7, with D unclear. There are 10 residues in the CDR3. The CDR3 is CAIISHEQYF. CDR3 in DNA: TGTGCTATAATTAGCCACGAGCAGTACTTC.

This clone was seen only once. The chain combines TRBV5-4 with TRBJ2-7; D may correspond to TRBD1 or TRBD2 (7 bases each). From germline, CDR1 is SGHNT and CDR2 YYREEE (reference sequence). With 2 bases removed from V and 6 bases from J, the gap between germline ends came to 18 bases. This CDR3 comprises 15 residues. The DNA for the CDR3 is TGTGCCAGCAGCTTCGGGGGGAGGGGGCGATCCGAGCAGTACTTC. It encodes CASSFGGRGRSEQYF.

V gene TRBV6-5 combines with J gene TRBJ1-5; unclear D gene. The ends were cut back, 2 bases at V and 2 bases at J, with 10 bases in the middle. This CDR3 region has 15 residues. CDR1 and CDR2 from the germline V gene are MNHEY and SVGAGI. As DNA, the CDR3 is TGTGCCAGCAGTTACCGGCGGGGAGGCAATCAGCCCCAGCATTTT. Translation: CASSYRRGGNQPQHF.

The CDR3 DNA reads TGTGCCAGCAGCTCGGCAGGGAGCTCAAGGGAGCTGTTTTTT. It yields the protein CASSSAGSSRELFF. V gene TRBV5-5 combines with J gene TRBJ2-2; D tentatively fits TRBD1 or TRBD2 (5 bases each). V lost 3 bases and J 9 bases, leaving 15 bases between the germline ends. Germline CDR1 and CDR2: SGHKS and YYEKEE (reference sequence). The CDR3 loop spans 14 amino acids.